This is a list of T cell receptor beta chains from one sample in a study of T cells in Graves' hyperthyroidism and ophthalmopathy. A single record per CDR3 protein comes from TCRdb applying MiXCR to the multiplex PCR reads. The table lists 300,000 or so distinct CDR3 sequences, about a sixth of them singletons. The specimen was blood. Every receptor here comes from an older woman with Graves' ophthalmopathy. Both conserved end residues are part of each CDR3. Fields, in order: V gene, clone size, D gene, J gene, CDR3 protein, CDR3 DNA. The D gene is left open where the match is weak. For some rows the clone size is stated as once, few or many, or as a class when expanded; others skip it.

TRBV18,many,TRBD2,TRBJ2-2,CASSSGGSTGELFF,TGTGCCAGCTCATCAGGCGGGAGCACCGGGGAGCTGTTTTTT
TRBV20-1,.,TRBD2,TRBJ2-1,CSARGTSGSWHEQFF,TGCAGTGCTAGGGGGACTAGCGGGAGTTGGCATGAGCAGTTCTTC
TRBV5-1,.,.,TRBJ1-3,CASSSRAGSGNTIYF,TGCGCCAGCAGCTCCCGGGCCGGCTCTGGAAACACCATATATTTT
TRBV11-2,few,.,TRBJ2-6,CASSLARRAGGANVLTF,TGTGCCAGCAGCTTAGCGAGGAGGGCGGGCGGGGCCAACGTCCTGACTTTC
TRBV27,.,.,TRBJ1-1,CASSLWGSDEAFF,TGTGCCAGCAGTTTATGGGGTAGTGACGAAGCTTTCTTT
TRBV5-1,many,.,TRBJ1-1,CASSLLVENTEAFF,TGCGCCAGCAGCTTGCTTGTCGAGAACACTGAAGCTTTCTTT
TRBV5-6,few,.,TRBJ2-2,CASSLEWTGELFF,TGTGCCAGCAGCTTGGAGTGGACCGGGGAGCTGTTTTTT
TRBV6-1,.,.,TRBJ1-5,CAVRVRSDQPQHF,TGTGCCGTTAGGGTACGCAGCGATCAGCCCCAGCATTTT
TRBV27,.,TRBD2,TRBJ2-3,CASSLFPNSGRTDTQYF,TGTGCCAGCAGTTTATTCCCTAATAGCGGGAGGACAGATACGCAGTATTTT
TRBV20-1,few,TRBD1,TRBJ2-1,CSARGGQGYNEQFF,TGCAGTGCCCGCGGGGGACAGGGATACAATGAGCAGTTCTTC
TRBV9,many,.,TRBJ2-2,CASSAQGGHTGELFF,TGTGCCAGCAGCGCTCAGGGGGGGCACACCGGGGAGCTGTTTTTT
TRBV24-1,few,.,TRBJ2-5,CATSDPSPGQGETQYF,TGTGCCACCAGTGATCCCTCTCCGGGGCAGGGAGAGACCCAGTACTTC
TRBV27,many,TRBD1,TRBJ2-7,CASSSNRQGDSSGYEQYF,TGTGCCAGCAGTTCTAATAGACAGGGGGATTCGAGTGGGTACGAGCAGTACTTC
TRBV6-2/TRBV6-3,many,.,TRBJ2-7,CASSLSGTSYGEQYF,TGTGCCAGCAGCTTAAGCGGTACCAGCTACGGCGAGCAGTACTTC
TRBV18,many,.,TRBJ2-5,CASSLKGLLQETQYF,TGTGCCAGCTCACTGAAAGGACTCTTACAAGAGACCCAGTACTTC
TRBV20-1,many,.,TRBJ2-5,CSANGAAQETQYF,TGCAGTGCAAACGGGGCCGCCCAAGAGACCCAGTACTTC
TRBV5-1,few,.,TRBJ2-5,CASSISRDLGETQYF,TGCGCCAGCAGCATATCCCGGGACCTCGGGGAGACCCAGTACTTC
TRBV4-3,many,.,TRBJ2-2,CASSLSWANTGELFF,TGCGCCAGCAGCCTAAGTTGGGCGAACACCGGGGAGCTGTTTTTT
TRBV2,many,TRBD1,TRBJ2-3,CASAATGGLSSTDTQYF,TGTGCCAGCGCCGCGACAGGGGGCCTATCTAGCACAGATACGCAGTATTTT
TRBV20-1,.,TRBD1,TRBJ1-6,CGATDRGNSPLHF,TGCGGTGCAACGGACAGGGGTAATTCACCCCTCCACTTT
TRBV6-1,many,.,TRBJ2-1,CASRGAKMSSNEQFF,TGTGCCAGCAGGGGTGCGAAAATGTCTAGCAATGAGCAGTTCTTC
TRBV7-9,.,TRBD1,TRBJ2-1,CASSFQTGGVTDEQFF,TGTGCCAGCAGCTTCCAGACAGGGGGCGTCACGGATGAGCAGTTCTTC
TRBV20-1,few,.,TRBJ1-3,CSARGGRRGGSTIYF,TGCAGTGCTAGAGGGGGCAGGAGGGGTGGAAGCACCATATATTTT
TRBV3-1,many,.,TRBJ1-2,CASSQDRYGYTF,TGTGCCAGCAGCCAAGATCGATATGGCTACACCTTC
TRBV20-1,many,.,TRBJ1-5,CSVVSGQKPSNQPQHF,TGCAGTGTCGTCTCGGGGCAAAAACCTAGCAATCAGCCCCAGCATTTT
TRBV18,many,TRBD1,TRBJ2-1,CASSSRGQASNEQFF,TGTGCCAGCTCCTCAAGGGGACAGGCCTCCAATGAGCAGTTCTTC
TRBV4-2,.,TRBD1,TRBJ1-4,CASSQGTGSGEKLFF,TGTGCCAGCAGCCAAGGGACAGGGAGCGGAGAAAAACTGTTTTTT